The text below deals with one TCR beta chain. This specimen belongs to a study of Graves' ophthalmopathy and Graves' hyperthyroidism. RNA transcripts yielded amplified TCR beta CDR3 regions. The workflow started with a first-round RT-PCR run with HTBI primers and then moved on to a second-round multiplex PCR. TCRdb reprocessed the multiplex PCR reads via MiXCR and lists one record per CDR3 protein. This table has over 150,000 distinct CDR3 sequences, approximately 40% appearing once. V was clipped by 4 bases and J by 0 bases, with 15 bases between them. The CDR3 loop spans 16 amino acids. Sequencing input: peripheral blood. This TCR came from a woman between 35 and 50 years old with Graves' ophthalmopathy. The rearrangement links TRBV12-3 or TRBV12-4 to TRBJ1-2; D may be TRBD1 (6 bases). CDR3 nucleotides: TGTGCCAGCAGTTCCCCCGGGCGGACAGCTAACTATGGCTACACCTTC. It yields the protein CASSSPGRTANYGYTF.